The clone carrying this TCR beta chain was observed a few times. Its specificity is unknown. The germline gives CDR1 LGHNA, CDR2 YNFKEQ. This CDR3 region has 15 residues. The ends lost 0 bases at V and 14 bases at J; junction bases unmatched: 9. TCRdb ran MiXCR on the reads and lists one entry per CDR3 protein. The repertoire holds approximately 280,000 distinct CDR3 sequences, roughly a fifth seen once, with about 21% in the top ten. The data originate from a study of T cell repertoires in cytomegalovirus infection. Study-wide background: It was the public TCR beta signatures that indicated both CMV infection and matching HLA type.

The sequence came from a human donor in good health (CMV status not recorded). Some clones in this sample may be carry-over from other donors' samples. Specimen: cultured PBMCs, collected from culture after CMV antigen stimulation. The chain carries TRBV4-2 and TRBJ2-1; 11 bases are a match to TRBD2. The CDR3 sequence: CASSQDVTSGRQEFF. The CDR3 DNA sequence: TGTGCCAGCAGCCAAGATGTAACTAGCGGGAGACAGGAGTTCTTC.